This T cell receptor (beta chain) was identified in a study of blood T cell repertoires in COVID-19 (TCRdb year 2020). Broadly, across the study: Samples from collaborators originated in the United States, Italy and Spain and spanned both the acute and convalescent phases of COVID-19. The material from the prospective study consisted of cDNA or gDNA derived from T cells, B-cell-depleted T cells, or PBMCs. Subjects who had been exposed to COVID-19, were actively infected with it, or had recovered from it provided the deeply sampled blood TCRbeta repertoires that made up the dataset. The repertoires were released in a freely available public database meant as a resource for research on the immune response to SARS-CoV-2. The samples were drawn from two sources: the first 160 participants of the ongoing ImmuneRACE study, and fewer than 1,500 subjects contributed by 6 global collaborators. The sample metadata nearly always contained a de-identified subject ID, COVID-19 status, age in years and sex. Where HLA class I and class II types were available, the types were taken from metadata supplied by the sample provider, not from assay-based typing.

TCRbeta CDR3 regions were amplified from genomic DNA by means of the immunoSEQ Assay, a bias-controlled multiplex PCR. Under the source paper's analysis protocol: Nucleated cell counts per sample were estimated from amplification of reference gene primers within the assay. Sequence reads were collapsed and filtered to measure the absolute abundance of every unique TCRbeta CDR3 rearrangement. Productive Simpson clonality was computed per sample as the square root of Simpson's diversity index over productive rearrangements. In its TCRdb copy, this immuneACCESS table keeps in-frame sequences only and misses some clones. Where compared with another copy, unresolved V genes explain less than half of these, and the others have no known cause. V and J calls and clone size are copied from that table; D and trimming were computed from the DNA. The sample contains tens of thousands of clones, nearly 90% of them found a single time. The top ten hold 5% to 6% of the sample.

A remark on this clone: The antigen it recognizes is unknown. Base qualities are not recorded, but no much larger clone differs from it by a single base.

Broader findings and caveats from the paper: The amount of clinical and demographic metadata varied by source and participant and was provided uncurated.

The collaborating institutions used their own protocols to collect whole blood in K2EDTA tubes. For TCRbeta analysis, collaborator samples were shipped as frozen whole blood, as isolated PBMCs, or as DNA extracted from either sample type. CDR1 and CDR2 are read off the germline V gene (reference sequence) as GTSNPN and SVGIG. V is reduced by 4 bases and J by 7 bases, leaving a spacing of 16 bases between them. The CDR3 goes from the cysteine to the phenylalanine over 13 residues. Kept here is only the CDR3 DNA, which spans 39 bases and is read in frame from base 1. The source material was peripheral blood. This TCR was recovered from a man over 45 with acute or convalescent COVID-19. Here the chain combines TRBV30 and TRBJ2-5; possibly the D gene is TRBD1, per 5 matching bases. The CDR3 protein sequence reads: CAWKGSPTGTQYF. The nucleotide sequence is given as TGTGCCTGGAAGGGGTCTCCCACTGGGACCCAGTACTTC.